Sequencing of this T cell receptor (beta chain) was carried out in a study of T-cell reconstitution after alpha-beta-depleted transplantation in children. Germline trimming cut 6 bases from V and 0 bases from J; bases unmatched to any gene: 1. From germline, CDR1 is DFQATT and CDR2 SNEGSKA (reference sequence). The CDR3 extends over 13 amino acids. Concerning this clonotype itself: Its target is not known.

Library preparation (for TCRbeta) was performed with unique molecular identifiers. TCRdb passed the PCR reads through MiXCR, listing each CDR3 protein once. Of 200,000 to 250,000 distinct CDR3 sequences listed, approximately 6.3% are singletons. Whole-study results and caveats: In patients about two months after transplant, alpha-beta T cells reportedly arose from several hundred expanded graft clones. T cells produced anew were the main source of T-cell counts and diversity one year after transplant.

Sequenced here: PBMCs, sampled before TCRalphabeta/CD19-depleted stem cell transplant. The chain links TRBV20-1 to TRBJ2-3, with 9 bases that match TRBD2. The sequence came from a boy aged 2 to 10 with acute lymphoblastic leukemia, due to receive a stem cell transplant. The CDR3, as DNA: TGCAGTGCCCTAGCGGGAAGCACAGATACGCAGTATTTT. Its translation is CSALAGSTDTQYF.